This T cell receptor (beta chain) originates from a study of cytomegalovirus exposure and HLA in healthy donors. Study conclusions and caveats: When the data were analyzed later, several of the most significant clusters appeared to be linked to common viral pathogens.

The V and J ends lost 0 bases and 3 bases respectively, with 12 bases between them. The CDR3 totals 15 residues. Germline values: CDR1 MNHNY, CDR2 SVGAGI (reference sequence). With regard to this clone: Its antigen is undetermined.

Vbeta (60) and Jbeta (13) primers were used in the PCR. Using immunoSEQ multiplex PCR, the repertoire was profiled, and TCRdb retains in-frame clones only, with some absent. The table shows 150,000 to 200,000 clones, with around 85% occurring only once. Donors were nominally healthy when sampled, though unrecorded immune exposures were likely. This receptor was obtained from a man aged 50 or older in good health and CMV-seronegative. Sample: PBMCs. The gene calls are TRBV6-6 and TRBJ2-7, with a tentative D call TRBD1 (6 bases). The CDR3 reads CASSYSGTPYYEQYF. For the CDR3, the DNA is TGTGCCAGCAGTTACTCTGGGACACCTTACTACGAGCAGTACTTC.